A selection of T cell receptor beta chains follows, all from one sample in a study of blood T cell repertoires in COVID-19. The method was immunoSEQ multiplex PCR; TCRdb's version includes in-frame clones alone and lacks a portion of them. The repertoire has around 60,000 clones, about nine tenths of them found once; the top ten carry 1.3%. Sequencing was carried out using peripheral blood. The receptors were sampled from a woman aged 80 or over with acute or convalescent COVID-19. Each CDR3 is given with its conserved first and last residue. Each record gives: V gene, clone size, J gene, D gene, CDR3 protein, CDR3 DNA. A D gene is named only where the DNA matches it firmly. A row's size may be missing; if present it is once, few, many or a size class.

TRBV11-2	.	TRBJ1-2	.	CASSLSQALYGYTF	TGTGCCAGCAGCTTAAGCCAGGCTCTTTATGGCTACACCTTC
TRBV11-2	.	TRBJ2-7	TRBD1	CASSPTGNYPPYEQYF	TGTGCCAGCAGCCCGACAGGGAATTATCCCCCCTACGAGCAGTACTTC
TRBV12-3/TRBV12-4	.	TRBJ2-1	.	CASSFGPEQFF	TGTGCCAGCAGTTTTGGGCCTGAGCAGTTCTTC
TRBV9	.	TRBJ2-3	.	CASKGGALTDTQYF	TGTGCCAGCAAAGGCGGGGCCCTCACAGATACGCAGTATTTT
TRBV7-2	.	TRBJ2-2	TRBD2	CASSLMSGGHTNTGELFF	TGTGCCAGCAGCTTAATGAGCGGGGGGCATACGAACACCGGGGAGCTGTTTTTT
TRBV19	.	TRBJ2-1	TRBD2	CASSIEGSSGGAREQFF	TGTGCCAGTAGTATAGAGGGTTCCAGCGGGGGGGCACGAGAGCAGTTCTTC
TRBV2	.	TRBJ1-5	.	CASSERWQGGQPQHF	TGTGCCAGCAGTGAAAGGTGGCAGGGTGGCCAGCCCCAGCATTTT
TRBV7-3	.	TRBJ2-5	TRBD1	CASSPTGVPQETQYF	TGTGCCAGCAGCCCTACAGGGGTTCCCCAAGAGACCCAGTACTTC
TRBV7-3	.	TRBJ2-5	TRBD2	CASSSGTGVLAGGQETQYF	TGTGCCAGCAGCTCAGGGACAGGAGTTCTAGCGGGAGGTCAAGAGACCCAGTACTTC
TRBV4-3	.	TRBJ2-1	.	CASSQGSVAHNEQFF	TGCGCCAGCAGCCAAGGTAGCGTGGCCCATAATGAGCAGTTCTTC
TRBV30	.	TRBJ2-5	.	CAWSEGGGNRETQYF	TGTGCCTGGAGTGAGGGGGGGGGAAATCGGGAGACCCAGTACTTC
TRBV5-1	.	TRBJ1-1	.	CASSLDSGNTEAFF	TGCGCCAGCAGCTTGGATTCCGGGAACACTGAAGCTTTCTTT
TRBV28	.	TRBJ1-1	.	CASSFSVGDLNTEAFF	TGTGCCAGCAGTTTTTCGGTCGGTGATTTGAACACTGAAGCTTTCTTT
TRBV5-1	once	TRBJ1-1	.	CASSLGWGEDTEAFF	TGCGCCAGCAGCTTGGGCTGGGGCGAAGACACTGAAGCTTTCTTT
TRBV28	.	TRBJ1-1	.	CASSPGQMNTEAFF	TGTGCCAGCAGTCCCGGACAGATGAACACTGAAGCTTTCTTT
TRBV5-1	.	TRBJ1-1	.	CASRAGPMNTEAFF	TGCGCCAGCAGGGCAGGCCCCATGAACACTGAAGCTTTCTTT
TRBV18	.	TRBJ1-5	.	CASSETQRNNQPQHF	TGTGCCAGCTCAGAGACGCAGAGGAACAATCAGCCCCAGCATTTT
TRBV2	.	TRBJ2-7	TRBD1	CASSEHRGSSYEQYF	TGTGCCAGCAGTGAACACAGGGGAAGCTCCTACGAGCAGTACTTC
TRBV27	.	TRBJ1-2	.	CATQGTAGGYTF	TGTGCCACCCAGGGGACGGCAGGCGGCTACACCTTC
TRBV28	.	TRBJ1-1	TRBD1	CASLPGQRTGGAFF	TGTGCCAGTCTCCCGGGACAGCGAACTGGGGGGGCTTTCTTT
TRBV19	once	TRBJ1-1	TRBD1	CASSMRQGGTEAFF	TGTGCCAGTAGTATGCGACAGGGCGGCACTGAAGCTTTCTTT
TRBV18	.	TRBJ2-3	.	CASSRDRQKDTDTQYF	TGTGCCAGCTCGCGGGACAGACAAAAAGACACAGATACGCAGTATTTT
TRBV4-2	.	TRBJ1-2	TRBD1	CASSRDASGQRYGYTF	TGTGCCAGCAGCCGAGACGCGTCGGGACAGCGCTATGGCTACACCTTC
TRBV5-1	.	TRBJ2-3	.	CASSRSTDTQYF	TGCGCCAGCAGTCGTAGCACAGATACGCAGTATTTT
TRBV28	.	TRBJ1-2	.	CASSLRDYGYTF	TGTGCCAGCAGTTTACGGGACTATGGCTACACCTTC
TRBV25-1	once	TRBJ2-1	TRBD1	CASRRQGYNEQFF	TGTGCCAGCAGAAGACAGGGTTACAATGAGCAGTTCTTC
TRBV11-3	.	TRBJ2-7	.	CASSLGAVPSKQYF	TGTGCCAGCAGCTTAGGGGCCGTACCATCGAAGCAGTACTTC